The TCR beta chain described here comes from a study of Ad26.COV2.S vaccination and SARS-CoV-2 variants. Study as a whole: Intramuscular Ad26.COV2.S doses were given once or twice, 56 days apart. Study conclusions and caveats: People who got the vaccine or the placebo had similar non-spike TCR breadth.

The protocol was immunoSEQ multiplex PCR, while the TCRdb copy is restricted to in-frame clones and leaves out a portion. The sample holds approximately 360,000 clones, 80% to 90% seen once. V dropped 3 bases and J dropped 9 bases, with 11 bases sitting between them. From germline, CDR1 is LGHDT and CDR2 YNNKEL (reference sequence). The CDR3 is 12 amino acids. To note about this clone: Its antigen is as yet unknown.

The treatment is: 15 to 20 received Ad26.COV2.S at low or high dose, single or two shots; a few received placebo; per-sample allocation not given. On day 63 after the first injection, vaccine and placebo recipients gave samples. The clonotype was recovered from a person between 18 and 65 years old who received the Ad26.COV2.S COVID-19 vaccine or a placebo. Sequencing used peripheral blood, obtained in a trial of Ad26.COV2.S vaccine versus placebo. The chain combines TRBV3-1 (or the pseudogene TRBV3-2) with TRBJ1-1; D call uncertain. The CDR3 DNA is TGTGCCAGCAGCCAGGGCGACCTAAAAGCTTTCTTT. As protein: CASSQGDLKAFF.